The 19 T cell receptor beta chains in this list originate from one sample, sequenced in a study of OX40 agonist ivuxolimab in advanced cancers. Here immunoSEQ multiplex PCR was the method, and the copy in TCRdb shows in-frame clones only, minus some. The sample lists about 63,000 clones; around 90% were seen once. Here the sequenced sample was CD4+ or CD8+ T cells sorted from blood, taken in a trial of the OX40 agonist ivuxolimab. The receptors were gathered from an adult with an advanced solid tumor such as melanoma, head and neck, liver or kidney cancer.

This chain connects TRBV6-1 to TRBJ2-7; D is uncertain. Germline CDR1 MNHNS, CDR2 SASEGT. The CDR3 runs 12 residues. Trimming left V 5 bases short and J 0 bases short, with 5 bases between. CDR3 region: CASSFPSYEQYF. In DNA, the CDR3 is TGTGCCAGCAGTTTCCCCTCCTACGAGCAGTACTTC.

This clone has only one observation. V is TRBV27 and J is TRBJ1-1, with D maybe TRBD1 (5 bases). CDR1 MNHEY and CDR2 SMNVEV come from the germline V gene (reference sequence). This CDR3 is 15 amino acids long. V was shortened by 5 bases and J by 0 bases, with 13 bases between the two germline ends. CDR3 sequence (DNA): TGTGCCAGCAGTCAAGGGGCGGCGGTGAACACTGAAGCTTTCTTT. It translates to CASSQGAAVNTEAFF.

The chain combines TRBV7-2 with TRBJ1-2; 7 nucleotides align to TRBD1. Losses at the gene ends were 0 bases for V and 3 bases for J; bases not matched to a gene: 1. The length of the CDR3 is 14 residues. The germline gives CDR1 SGHTA, CDR2 FQGNSA. The chain's CDR3 is CASSLATGYYGYTF. CDR3 DNA: TGTGCCAGCAGCTTAGCGACAGGGTACTATGGCTACACCTTC.

This clone was seen only once. J is TRBJ2-3 and V is TRBV5-1; D could derive from TRBD1 or TRBD2 (6 bases each). V lost 0 bases and J 2 bases, leaving 10 bases between the germline ends. In germline, CDR1 is SGHRS, CDR2 YFSETQ. This CDR3 contains 15 residues. This chain's CDR3 is CASSLEGGVTDTQYF. The CDR3 coding sequence is TGCGCCAGCAGCTTGGAGGGGGGAGTCACAGATACGCAGTATTTT.

V is TRBV18 and J is TRBJ2-3; D gene unclear. V lost 4 bases and J lost 0, with 14 bases in between. The CDR3 loop spans 16 amino acids. Germline loops: CDR1 KGHSH, CDR2 LQKENI. CDR3 region: CASSLIGVTSTDTQYF. The CDR3 DNA reads as TGTGCCAGCTCACTGATTGGCGTCACTAGCACAGATACGCAGTATTTT.

The chain employs TRBV6-5 and TRBJ1-2; D is undetermined. Trimming pared 7 bases from V and 1 base from J, leaving 13 bases between. Germline-derived CDR1 and CDR2 are MNHEY and SVGAGI. The CDR3 covers 14 residues. CDR3 region: CASTSPRLNYGYTF. CDR3 nucleotide sequence: TGTGCCAGCACCTCCCCCCGACTTAACTATGGCTACACCTTC.

V is TRBV5-8 and J is TRBJ2-7; D is uncertain. CDR1 is SGHTS, CDR2 YDEGEE, per germline. This CDR3 region has 12 residues. Trimming took off 0 bases at V and 5 bases at J, with 6 bases between the two ends. CDR3 nucleotides: TGTGCCAGCAGCTTGGTCTGGGACGAGCAGTACTTC. Its protein product is CASSLVWDEQYF.

The CDR3 reads CASSIRGLAVQETQYF. The DNA of the CDR3 is TGTGCCAGTAGTATTCGTGGACTAGCGGTCCAAGAGACCCAGTACTTC. The chain carries TRBV19 and TRBJ2-5; 10 bases fit TRBD2. The CDR3 is made up of 16 amino acids. Germline-derived CDR1 and CDR2 are LNHDA and SQIVND (reference sequence). The V and J ends lost 3 bases and 1 base, in that order; junction bases with no gene match: 5.

The gene calls are TRBV6-6 and TRBJ2-3, with TRBD1 matching over 10 bases. The CDR3 contains 15 residues. J was trimmed by 3 bases and V by 6 bases; bases with no gene match: 6. CDR1 is MNHNY and CDR2 is SVGAGI in the germline V gene (reference sequence). This CDR3 reads CASRTGGRGTDTQYF. The DNA of the CDR3 is TGTGCCAGCAGGACAGGGGGCAGGGGGACAGATACGCAGTATTTT.

The chain has TRBV5-1 and TRBJ1-5; D gene uncertain. The germline V gene encodes CDR1 SGHRS and CDR2 YFSETQ. V was pared by 0 bases and J by 1 base, with 2 bases between. The length of the CDR3 is 13 residues. This chain's CDR3 is CASSLGSNQPQHF. CDR3 nucleotide sequence: TGCGCCAGCAGCTTGGGGAGCAATCAGCCCCAGCATTTT. Variable domain in full (rest from reference TRBV5-1 and TRBJ1-5): KAGVTQTPRYLIKTRGQQVTLSCSPISGHRSVSWYQQTPGQGLQFLFEYFSETQRNKGNFPGRFSGRQFSNSRSEMNVSTLELGDSALYLCASSLGSNQPQHFGDGTRLSIL.

This clone was seen only a few times. V usage is TRBV11-2 and J usage is TRBJ1-1; 11 bases map to TRBD1. This CDR3 is built from 17 residues. The germline V gene encodes CDR1 SGHAT and CDR2 FQNNGV. J gave up 0 bases and V 1 base, and 4 bases lay outside the gene matches. CDR3 DNA: TGTGCCAGCAGCTTAGTCGGACAGGGGGCCTTGAACACTGAAGCTTTCTTT. Amino acid sequence: CASSLVGQGALNTEAFF.

The chain employs TRBV30 and TRBJ2-1, with D perhaps assigned TRBD1 or TRBD2 (6 bases each). The germline gives CDR1 GTSNPN, CDR2 SVGIG (reference sequence). There are 15 residues in the CDR3. V lost 3 bases and J lost 8, with 20 bases in between. CDR3 sequence (DNA): TGTGCCTGGAGCTTCCTCCGGGGGCCGAACGATGAGCAGTTCTTC. Translated: CAWSFLRGPNDEQFF.

This chain uses TRBV28 with TRBJ1-2; D remains ambiguous. The CDR3 extends over 10 amino acids. Per germline, CDR1 MDHEN and CDR2 SYDVKM. V was clipped by 10 bases and J by 6 bases, with 9 bases between them. DNA of the CDR3: TGTGCCACCGTGAGTAATGGCTACACCTTC. Its protein product is CATVSNGYTF.

The chain has TRBV9 and TRBJ2-1; 7 positions match TRBD2. The V gene end was trimmed by 0 bases and the J gene end by 4 bases; junction bases not matched to a gene: 7. The CDR3 contains 16 residues. Germline V lookup: CDR1 SGDLS, CDR2 YYNGEE. The CDR3 DNA reads TGTGCCAGCAGCGTAGTTGGTGGGGGGGGTTACAATGAGCAGTTCTTC. The encoded protein is CASSVVGGGGYNEQFF. Combining the CDR3 with reference TRBV9 and TRBJ2-1 gives the whole variable domain DSGVTQTPKHLITATGQRVTLRCSPRSGDLSVYWYQQSLDQGLQFLIQYYNGEERAKGNILERFSAQQFPDLHSELNLSSLELGDSALYFCASSVVGGGGYNEQFFGPGTRLTVL.

This chain links TRBV7-9 with TRBJ2-7, with D perhaps matching TRBD2 (6 bases). With 5 bases removed from V and 0 bases from J, the gap between germline ends came to 14 bases. From germline, CDR1 is SEHNR and CDR2 FQNEAQ (reference sequence). CDR3 length equals 15 residues. Here the CDR3 reads CASSQGTVPSYEQYF. In DNA, the CDR3 is TGTGCCAGCAGCCAAGGGACTGTTCCCTCCTACGAGCAGTACTTC.

The rearrangement joins TRBV5-4 to TRBJ2-5; D unresolved. The CDR3 has 14 residues. Deletions cut 4 bases from V and 5 bases from J, with 15 bases between. From germline, CDR1 is SGHNT and CDR2 YYREEE (reference sequence). The CDR3 spells CASSPPRQEETQYF. For the CDR3, the DNA is TGTGCCAGCAGCCCCCCCCGGCAGGAGGAGACCCAGTACTTC.

This chain connects TRBV5-5 to TRBJ2-5; maybe TRBD1 (6 bases). Germline-derived CDR1 and CDR2 are SGHKS and YYEKEE (reference sequence). V lost 4 bases, J lost 1 base, and 11 bases lay in between. This CDR3 is 14 amino acids long. The CDR3 DNA follows: TGTGCCAGCAGCAGGGGACATATCCAAGAGACCCAGTACTTC. Its translation: CASSRGHIQETQYF.

The V and J genes are TRBV27 and TRBJ2-5; D may be TRBD1 or TRBD2 (7 bases each). This CDR3 is built from 14 residues. Trimming stripped 7 bases from V and 3 bases from J, with 15 bases between. Germline loops: CDR1 MNHEY, CDR2 SMNVEV (reference sequence). For the CDR3, the DNA is TGTGCCAGCACAAGACAGGGAGGGGAAGAGACCCAGTACTTC. Residues: CASTRQGGEETQYF.

The CDR3 loop is CATSSDRNYGYTF. The CDR3 region has the DNA TGTGCCACCAGCAGCGACCGTAACTATGGCTACACCTTC. The gene calls are TRBV15 and TRBJ1-2; no definite D call. The CDR3 length is 13 residues. V lost 3 bases and J lost 1, with 6 bases in between. CDR1 is LNHNV and CDR2 is YYDKDF in the germline V gene (reference sequence).